This entry lists 6 T cell receptor beta chains sequenced from one sample in a study of T cells and Merkel cell carcinoma outcomes. Some clones are missing from TCRdb's copy, which holds only in-frame ones; the method was immunoSEQ multiplex PCR. The table lists under 8,000 clones, roughly 88% of them singletons. The sequencing input was tumor tissue from Merkel cell carcinoma. These receptor sequences come from a human donor with Merkel cell carcinoma.

The V and J genes are TRBV10-1 and TRBJ2-3, with D perhaps matching TRBD1 or TRBD2 (5 bases each). With 7 bases removed from V and 2 bases from J, the gap between germline ends came to 28 bases. The CDR3 loop spans 19 amino acids. From germline, CDR1 is WNHNN and CDR2 SYGVQD (reference sequence). CDR3 DNA: TGCGCCAGCACCATACAAATAAACCGGGACCCCGACTACACAGATACGCAGTATTTT. Translation gives CASTIQINRDPDYTDTQYF.

The rearrangement joins TRBV7-2 to TRBJ1-2; tentatively, D is TRBD1 (6 bases). The CDR3 runs 16 residues. V was trimmed by 5 bases and J by 3 bases, leaving 19 bases between them. Per germline, CDR1 SGHTA and CDR2 FQGNSA. The CDR3 nucleotides read TGTGCCAGCAGCCCAAGACCCGGGGGCGTCGACTATGGCTACACCTTC. This codes for CASSPRPGGVDYGYTF.

The V and J genes are TRBV23-1 and TRBJ2-1; 15 bases fit TRBD2. TRBV23-1 belongs to the ORF category, with a function that is uncertain. V lost 8 bases, J lost 3 bases, and 8 bases stayed unmatched. This CDR3 contains 17 residues. The CDR3 spells CASSWTSGGAFYNEQFF. CDR3 coding DNA: TGCGCCAGCTCCTGGACTAGCGGGGGGGCCTTCTACAATGAGCAGTTCTTC.

This chain joins TRBV9 and TRBJ2-7; 7 nucleotides align to TRBD2. With 2 bases clipped from V and 5 bases from J, the junction kept 4 bases outside the gene matches. Germline CDR1 and CDR2: SGDLS and YYNGEE. CDR3 size: 13 residues. CDR3: CASSVGGWDEQYF. The CDR3 nucleotides read TGTGCCAGCAGCGTCGGGGGGTGGGACGAGCAGTACTTC.

The chain has TRBV19 and TRBJ2-1; D remains ambiguous. CDR1 LNHDA and CDR2 SQIVND come from the germline V gene (reference sequence). V lost 6 bases and J 8 bases, leaving 8 bases between the germline ends. CDR3 length: 11 residues. CDR3 bases: TGTGCCAGTAGGGGCGAGTATGAGCAGTTCTTC. Translation gives CASRGEYEQFF. Supplemented by reference TRBV19 and TRBJ2-1, the full variable domain reads DGGITQSPKYLFRKEGQNVTLSCEQNLNHDAMYWYRQDPGQGLRLIYYSQIVNDFQKGDIAEGYSVSREKKESFPLTVTSAQKNPTAFYLCASRGEYEQFFGPGTRLTVL.

The chain carries TRBV18 and TRBJ2-1; D unresolved. The CDR3 spans 13 residues. Deletions cut 7 bases from V and 0 bases from J, with 7 bases between. Germline values: CDR1 KGHSH, CDR2 LQKENI. The CDR3 reads CASWANSYNEQFF. The CDR3 DNA reads TGTGCCAGCTGGGCAAACTCCTACAATGAGCAGTTCTTC. Based on the CDR3 plus reference TRBV18 and TRBJ2-1, the full variable domain is NAGVMQNPRHLVRRRGQEARLRCSPMKGHSHVYWYRQLPEEGLKFMVYLQKENIIDESGMPKERFSAEFPKEGPSILRIQQVVRGDSAAYFCASWANSYNEQFFGPGTRLTVL.